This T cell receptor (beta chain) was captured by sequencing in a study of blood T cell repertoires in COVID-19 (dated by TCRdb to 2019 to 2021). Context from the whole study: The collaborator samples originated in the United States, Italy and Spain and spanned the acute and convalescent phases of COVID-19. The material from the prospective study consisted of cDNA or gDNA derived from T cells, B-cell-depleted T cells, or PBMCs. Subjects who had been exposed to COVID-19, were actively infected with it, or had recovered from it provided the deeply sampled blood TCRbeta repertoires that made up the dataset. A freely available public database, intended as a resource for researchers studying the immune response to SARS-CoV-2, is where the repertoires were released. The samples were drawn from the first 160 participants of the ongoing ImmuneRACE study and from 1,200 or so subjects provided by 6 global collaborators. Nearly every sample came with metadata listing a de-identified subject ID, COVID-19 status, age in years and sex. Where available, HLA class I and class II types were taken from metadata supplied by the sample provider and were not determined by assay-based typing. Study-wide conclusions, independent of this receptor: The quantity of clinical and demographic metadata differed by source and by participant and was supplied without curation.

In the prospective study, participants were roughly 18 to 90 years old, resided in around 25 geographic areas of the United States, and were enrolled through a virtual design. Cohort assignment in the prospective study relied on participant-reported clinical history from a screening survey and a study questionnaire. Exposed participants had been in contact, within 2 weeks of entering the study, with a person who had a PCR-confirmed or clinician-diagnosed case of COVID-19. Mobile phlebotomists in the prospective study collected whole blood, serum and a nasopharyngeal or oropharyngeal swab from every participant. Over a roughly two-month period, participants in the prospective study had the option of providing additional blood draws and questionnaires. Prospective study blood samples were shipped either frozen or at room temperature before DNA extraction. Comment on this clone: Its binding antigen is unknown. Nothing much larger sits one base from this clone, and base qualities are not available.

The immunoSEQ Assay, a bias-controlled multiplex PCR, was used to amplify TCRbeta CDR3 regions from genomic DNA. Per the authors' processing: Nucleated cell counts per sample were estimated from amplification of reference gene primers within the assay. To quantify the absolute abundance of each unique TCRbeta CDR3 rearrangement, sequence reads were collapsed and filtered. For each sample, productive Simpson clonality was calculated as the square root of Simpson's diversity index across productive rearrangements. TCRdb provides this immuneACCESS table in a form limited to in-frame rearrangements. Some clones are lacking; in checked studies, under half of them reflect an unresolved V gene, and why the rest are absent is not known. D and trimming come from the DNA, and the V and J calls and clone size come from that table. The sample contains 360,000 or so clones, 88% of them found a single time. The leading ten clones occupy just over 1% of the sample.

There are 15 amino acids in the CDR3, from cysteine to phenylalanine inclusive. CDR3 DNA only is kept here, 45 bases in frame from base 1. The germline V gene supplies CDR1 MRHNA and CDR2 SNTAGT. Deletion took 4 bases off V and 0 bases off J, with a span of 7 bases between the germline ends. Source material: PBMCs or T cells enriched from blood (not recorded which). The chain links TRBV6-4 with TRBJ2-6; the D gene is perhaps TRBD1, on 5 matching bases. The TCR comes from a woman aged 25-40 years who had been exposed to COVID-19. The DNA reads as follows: TGTGCCAGCAGTGTCGACAGCTCTGGGGCCAACGTCCTGACTTTC. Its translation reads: CASSVDSSGANVLTF.